This entry describes one T cell receptor beta chain. Its antigen is currently not known. Qualities for individual bases were not recorded, and no much larger clone is one base off. These data are taken from a study of blood T cell repertoires in COVID-19 (dated by TCRdb to 2020 to 2022). For the study in its entirety: Samples from collaborators originated in the United States, Italy and Spain and spanned both the acute and convalescent phases of COVID-19. Samples were obtained from the ongoing ImmuneRACE study (first 160 participants) and from 1,200 or so subjects provided by 6 global collaborators. The prospective study material was composed of cDNA or gDNA derived from T cells, B-cell-depleted T cells, or PBMCs. A freely available public database, intended as a resource for researchers studying the immune response to SARS-CoV-2, is where the repertoires were released. Deeply sampled blood TCRbeta repertoires from subjects exposed to, actively infected with, or recovered from COVID-19 were included in the dataset. Nearly every sample came with metadata listing a de-identified subject ID, COVID-19 status, age in years and sex. HLA class I and class II types, where available, came from metadata supplied by the sample provider rather than from assay-based typing.

The collaborating institutions used their own protocols to collect whole blood in K2EDTA tubes. For TCRbeta analysis, collaborators shipped samples as frozen whole blood, isolated PBMCs, or DNA extracted from either of those sample types. After removal of 7 bases from V and 5 bases from J, the junction retains 7 bases not matched to a gene. The CDR3 contains 14 residues, cysteine and phenylalanine counted. CDR3 DNA only is kept here, 42 bases in frame from base 1. Reading the germline V gene (reference sequence) gives CDR1 LNHDA and CDR2 SQIVND. What the work shows at the level of the full study, not this receptor alone: The amount of clinical and demographic metadata varied by source and participant and was provided uncurated.

The immunoSEQ Assay, a bias-controlled multiplex PCR, was used to amplify TCRbeta CDR3 regions from genomic DNA. Turning to the authors' computational methods: The number of nucleated cells in each sample was estimated by amplification of reference gene primers within the assay. To quantify the absolute abundance of each unique TCRbeta CDR3 rearrangement, sequence reads were collapsed and filtered. For each sample, productive Simpson clonality was calculated by taking the square root of Simpson's diversity index across productive rearrangements. TCRdb took over this immuneACCESS table, retaining in-frame rearrangements with V and J assigned. Such tables are incomplete; in checked studies, under half of the missing clones stem from an unresolved V gene, and the remainder is unexplained. V and J calls and clone size follow that table, whereas D and trimming were derived from the DNA. This sample comprises around 380,000 clones, roughly 86% of them detected only once. 1.1% of the sample belongs to the ten largest clones.

The clonotype was recovered from a human donor with acute or convalescent COVID-19. The donor label of this sample is uncertain. The chain joins TRBV19 to TRBJ1-1; the junction holds 10 bases that match TRBD1. The source material was peripheral blood. The CDR3 reads as follows: CASIKGQGWTEAFF. Here is the DNA: TGTGCCAGTATAAAGGGACAGGGGTGGACTGAAGCTTTCTTT.